The 15 T cell receptor beta chains below all came from one sample that was sequenced in a study of identical twins. Using its own MiXCR run on the 5' RACE reads, TCRdb lists one record per CDR3 protein. This sample has about 260,000 distinct CDR3 sequences, with about 7% found just once. These data also featured in a second study, about yellow fever vaccine responses in identical twins.

Specimen: memory (CD45RO+) T cells sorted from blood. The receptors were gathered from a woman aged 18-30 years in good health.

This clonotype was observed at least ten times. This CDR3 reads CASSLIRGSGSGTKNIQYF. The CDR3, as DNA: TGTGCCAGCAGCCTAATCCGCGGGAGCGGGAGTGGGACCAAAAACATTCAGTACTTC. V and J are TRBV11-1 and TRBJ2-4, with 8 positions matching TRBD2. V lost 5 bases to trimming and J lost 2 bases; unmatched junction nucleotides: 17. Germline V lookup: CDR1 SGHAT, CDR2 FQDESV (reference sequence). The CDR3 has 19 residues.

This clonotype has more than one count but fewer than ten. This chain connects TRBV6-1 to TRBJ2-4; 7 nucleotides align to TRBD1. Unmatched junction bases numbered 5, after V lost 6 bases and J lost 0 bases. Looked up from germline, CDR1 is MNHNS and CDR2 is SASEGT. The CDR3 runs 15 residues. The CDR3 region is CASSTGDRAKNIQYF. For the CDR3, the DNA is TGTGCCAGCAGCACAGGGGACAGAGCCAAAAACATTCAGTACTTC.

The V call is TRBV7-9, the J call TRBJ2-1; D may match TRBD1 or TRBD2 (5 bases each). The CDR3 covers 15 residues. Trimming removed 5 bases from V and 7 bases from J, with 18 bases in between. Germline CDR1 and CDR2: SEHNR and FQNEAQ (reference sequence). The CDR3 here is CASSLSSFWGNEQFF. For the CDR3, the DNA is TGTGCCAGCAGCCTTTCTAGCTTTTGGGGGAATGAGCAGTTCTTC.

The V gene is TRBV6-1, the J gene TRBJ2-1, with 10 bases identical to TRBD2. Losses at the gene ends were 1 base for V and 3 bases for J; bases not matched to a gene: 0. Germline assignment: CDR1 MNHNS and CDR2 SASEGT. The CDR3 contains 15 residues. CDR3 loop: CASSEVAGGYNEQFF. DNA for the CDR3: TGTGCCAGCAGTGAAGTAGCGGGAGGCTACAATGAGCAGTTCTTC.

This clonotype appeared a few times. This rearrangement joins TRBV10-3 to TRBJ2-5; a weak D match, TRBD2 (6 bases). V was trimmed by 7 bases and J by 5 bases, leaving 14 bases between them. Germline CDR1 and CDR2: ENHRY and SYGVKD. The CDR3 loop spans 13 amino acids. The CDR3 sequence: CAIKSGVGETQYF. As DNA, the CDR3 is TGTGCCATCAAGTCGGGGGTTGGGGAGACCCAGTACTTC.

This clonotype showed up just a few times. V usage is TRBV7-6 and J usage is TRBJ2-3; 7 bases are a match to TRBD2. From germline, CDR1 is SGHVS and CDR2 FNYEAQ. CDR3 length equals 17 residues. With V trimmed by 0 bases and J by 7 bases, 13 bases remained unmatched. DNA of the CDR3: TGTGCCAGCAGCTTAGCCTCCGGGACTATATCACAGAATACGCAGTATTTT. Its translation is CASSLASGTISQNTQYF.

This chain connects TRBV3-1 to TRBJ1-6; no clear D gene. V gave up 5 bases and J gave up 7 bases, with 12 bases separating them. This CDR3 comprises 14 residues. Germline values: CDR1 LGHDT, CDR2 YNNKEL (reference sequence). This CDR3 is CASSLEVENSPLHF. Written as DNA, the CDR3 is TGTGCCAGCAGCTTGGAAGTGGAAAATTCACCCCTCCACTTT. The full variable domain, in which reference TRBV3-1 and TRBJ1-6 provide the parts outside the CDR3, is DTAVSQTPKYLVTQMGNDKSIKCEQNLGHDTMYWYKQDSKKFLKIMFSYNNKELIINETVPNRFSPKSPDKAHLNLHINSLELGDSAVYFCASSLEVENSPLHFGNGTRLTVT.

This clonotype was seen ten or more times. The chain couples TRBV6-1 to TRBJ1-4, with a possible D match to TRBD1 (6 bases). The V gene's germline CDR1 is MNHNS and CDR2 SASEGT. The CDR3 is 13 residues long. Trimming pared 6 bases from V and 12 bases from J, leaving 17 bases between. In nucleotides, the CDR3 is TGTGCCAGCAGCCGGACAGAGTTATGGGAACTGTTTTTT. This codes for CASSRTELWELFF.

This clonotype was counted only a few times. The genes are TRBV20-1 and TRBJ2-3; D remains unclear. Germline V CDR1 and CDR2: DFQATT, SNEGSKA (reference sequence). This CDR3 has 14 residues. Trimming shortened V by 1 base and J by 0 bases, and 8 bases separated the two germline ends. For the CDR3, the DNA is TGCAGTGCTAGAGCAGCCGTTAGCACAGATACGCAGTATTTT. Protein product: CSARAAVSTDTQYF.

CDR3 in DNA: TGCGCCAGCAGCCAAGATGGGCAGGTGGGTCAGCCCCAGCATTTT. It translates to CASSQDGQVGQPQHF. The chain employs TRBV4-1 and TRBJ1-5, with D unclear. The CDR3 spans 15 residues. Trimming pared 0 bases from V and 6 bases from J, leaving 12 bases between. The V gene's germline CDR1 is MGHRA and CDR2 YSYEKL.

This rearrangement joins TRBV6-6 to TRBJ2-7, with 9 nucleotides matching TRBD1. Germline CDR1 MNHNY, CDR2 SVGAGI (reference sequence). This CDR3 has 13 residues. The junction had 5 bases not matched to a gene; V was cut back by 5 bases and J by 6 bases. The CDR3 here is CASSTGQGREQYF. CDR3 bases: TGTGCCAGCAGTACGGGACAGGGTCGCGAGCAGTACTTC.

This chain joins TRBV6-2 or TRBV6-3 and TRBJ2-5; no clear D gene. Germline V gene sequence: CDR1 MNHEY, CDR2 SVGEGT. V was trimmed by 6 bases and J by 0 bases, leaving 14 bases between them. This CDR3 spans 15 amino acids. This CDR3 is CASSFLQSYQETQYF. The CDR3 nucleotides are TGTGCCAGCAGCTTCCTGCAATCGTACCAAGAGACCCAGTACTTC.

This clonotype was found a few times. The chain carries TRBV2 and TRBJ1-1; D unclear. V shed 1 base and J shed 6 bases, with 12 bases lying between them. The CDR3 has 14 amino acids. Looked up from germline, CDR1 is SNHLY and CDR2 is FYNNEI. CDR3 sequence (DNA): TGTGCCAGCAGTGAAGGAGGGCCGAGAGCTGAAGCTTTCTTT. Translation gives CASSEGGPRAEAFF.

In its sample, this clonotype was seen many times. CDR3 in amino acids: CASSLNPSYEQYF. CDR3 DNA sequence: TGCGCCAGCAGCTTGAATCCCAGCTACGAGCAGTACTTC. The rearrangement links TRBV5-1 to TRBJ2-7; D ambiguous. Germline V gene data show CDR1 as SGHRS and CDR2 as YFSETQ. The CDR3 length is 13 residues. V was shortened by 1 base and J by 3 bases, with 8 bases between the two germline ends.

This clonotype came up a few times. J is TRBJ1-1 and V is TRBV10-3; D may be TRBD1 (6 bases). Trimming removed 7 bases at V and 5 bases at J, with 14 bases between. The germline V gene encodes CDR1 ENHRY and CDR2 SYGVKD. The CDR3 is 13 residues long. CDR3 region: CAITRGGETEAFF. Written as DNA, the CDR3 is TGTGCCATCACCCGAGGGGGAGAGACTGAAGCTTTCTTT.